This T cell receptor (beta chain) was captured by sequencing in a study of blood T cell repertoires in COVID-19. Background on the study: The study drew acute and convalescent COVID-19 samples from the United States, Italy and Spain. Sources were T cells, B-cell-depleted T cells, or PBMCs; the material itself was cDNA or gDNA.

The ends lost 3 bases at V and 8 bases at J; junction bases unmatched: 15. CDR1 DFQATT and CDR2 SNEGSKA come from the germline V gene (reference sequence). This CDR3 has 16 amino acids. Original data processing: Amplification of reference gene primers provided the estimated nucleated cell counts. Libraries were prepared by immunoSEQ multiplex PCR; TCRdb keeps only in-frame clonotypes and omits some of them. V, J and clone size reflect that table, while D and trimming were determined from the DNA. The sample has fewer than 120,000 clones; approximately 85% are singletons. The J gene is TRBJ2-1, the V gene TRBV20-1; TRBD1 agrees at 8 bases. The sequence derives from a woman aged 55 to 70 with acute or convalescent COVID-19. The sequencing input was peripheral blood. CDR3 sequence: CSASELQGAQSYEQFF. The CDR3 nucleotides are TGCAGTGCTAGTGAACTTCAGGGGGCGCAATCGTATGAGCAGTTCTTC.